A single T cell receptor beta chain is shown here with its context. This entry belongs to a study of T cells in Graves' hyperthyroidism and ophthalmopathy. TCR beta CDR3 regions were amplified from RNA transcripts. A set of HTBI primers served as the primers for a first-round RT-PCR of the TCR CDR3. From the multiplex PCR reads, TCRdb called clonotypes with MiXCR, one entry per CDR3 protein. Of hundreds of thousands of distinct CDR3 sequences in the sample, 14% to 15% are singletons; the top ten hold 13%. Uncontrolled infection, other autoimmune disease, pregnancy or lactation barred patients from enrollment. The V end lost 2 bases, the J end lost 1 base, and 17 bases lay between the germline ends. Germline V gives CDR1 DFQATT, CDR2 SNEGSKA (reference sequence). CDR3 length equals 16 residues.

The receptor's source is a man aged 18 to 30 with Graves' ophthalmopathy. This chain joins TRBV20-1 and TRBJ1-1; maybe TRBD1 (6 bases). Sequencing was carried out using blood. The CDR3 is CSARHSRGDRNTEAFF. The CDR3 nucleotides read TGCAGTGCTAGACATAGTAGGGGGGACCGGAACACTGAAGCTTTCTTT.